The 18 T cell receptor beta chains given below trace back to one sample, sequenced in a study of shared clonotypes between healthy human individuals. This table comes from immunoSEQ multiplex PCR, and its TCRdb copy is limited to in-frame clones, with some not included. The table includes 90,000 to 120,000 clones, roughly two thirds detected once. Sample: memory CD8+ T cells sorted from blood. Subset in this sample: CD45RO+ cells pooled with CCR7-negative TemRA cells. The source of these receptors is a woman aged 25 to 39 in good health.

This chain links TRBV30 with TRBJ2-7; 10 bases are shared with TRBD2. The CDR3 covers 13 residues. Germline CDR1 is GTSNPN and CDR2 is SVGIG (reference sequence). The V segment lost 2 bases and the J segment 7 bases; nucleotides outside the gene matches: 5. The DNA of the CDR3 is TGTGCCTGGAGTCTTCTAGCGGGAGTTGAGCAGTACTTC. Amino acids: CAWSLLAGVEQYF.

The rearrangement uses TRBV2 and TRBJ1-5, with a tentative D call TRBD1 (5 bases). The germline gives CDR1 SNHLY, CDR2 FYNNEI. This CDR3 contains 13 residues. Trimming pared 4 bases from V and 5 bases from J, leaving 9 bases between. CDR3 bases: TGTGCCAGCAGTGGGACACTATATCAGCCCCAGCATTTT. Translating gives CASSGTLYQPQHF.

The J gene is TRBJ1-1, the V gene TRBV6-5; tentative D call: TRBD1 (5 bases). The CDR3 length is 14 residues. Germline V CDR1 and CDR2: MNHEY, SVGAGI. Trimming left V 1 base short and J 4 bases short, with 10 bases between. In nucleotides, the CDR3 is TGTGCCAGCAGTTACTTTTTGGGGCCCACTGAAGCTTTCTTT. It specifies CASSYFLGPTEAFF.

In this sample, this clone turned up a few times. The chain links TRBV18 to TRBJ2-3, with 9 bases matching TRBD1. The CDR3 is made up of 15 amino acids. Germline values: CDR1 KGHSH, CDR2 LQKENI. The J segment lost 6 bases and the V segment lost 4 bases, leaving 8 bases of the junction unmatched. CDR3 coding DNA: TGTGCCAGCTCACTCCCGGGACAGGGTCAGGATACGCAGTATTTT. Amino acids: CASSLPGQGQDTQYF.

This clone was seen at least ten times. The genes are TRBV4-2 and TRBJ2-7; TRBD1 matches at 11 bases. The CDR3 length is 16 residues. V trimming: 2 bases; J trimming: 7 bases; junction bases outside the gene matches: 10. Per germline, CDR1 LGHNA and CDR2 YNFKEQ. CDR3 nucleotide sequence: TGTGCCAGCAGCCAAACACTGGGGACAGGGGGTTTTGAGCAGTACTTC. Its protein is CASSQTLGTGGFEQYF.

About this clone: This is likely an artifact of a read error, given a far larger clone one base away. This specimen includes other DNA sequences encoding the same CDR3. V gene TRBV9 combines with J gene TRBJ2-6; D is possibly TRBD1 (5 bases). The CDR3 has 14 amino acids. Germline values: CDR1 SGDLS, CDR2 YYNGEE. The CDR3 sequence is CASSWYSGANVLTF. CDR3 bases: TGTGCCAGCAGCTGGTACTCTGGGGCCAACGTCTTGACTTTC.

This chain uses TRBV6-6 with TRBJ1-5, with 8 bases lining up with TRBD1. There are 14 residues in the CDR3. V lost 6 bases, J lost 6 bases, and 7 bases stayed unmatched. CDR1 MNHNY and CDR2 SVGAGI come from the germline V gene (reference sequence). The DNA of the CDR3 is TGTGCCAGCAGCTCCGGACAGGGTGTTCAGCCCCAGCATTTT. It specifies CASSSGQGVQPQHF.

The chain joins TRBV6-5 to TRBJ1-2, with 12 bases aligning to TRBD1. This CDR3 comprises 16 residues. The germline CDR1 and CDR2 sequences are MNHEY and SVGAGI. With V trimmed by 0 bases and J by 8 bases, 7 bases remained unmatched. The CDR3 DNA reads TGTGCCAGCAGTTACTCGGCCGGGACAGGGGGCCAGGGCTACACCTTC. Protein product: CASSYSAGTGGQGYTF.

The chain combines TRBV29-1 with TRBJ2-1; 7 positions agree with TRBD2. The CDR3 loop spans 14 amino acids. Germline CDR1 and CDR2: SQVTM and ANQGSEA. V trimming: 4 bases; J trimming: 13 bases; junction bases outside the gene matches: 16. This CDR3 reads CSVVGREDLGRQFF. CDR3 coding DNA: TGCAGCGTTGTAGGTCGGGAGGATTTAGGGCGACAGTTCTTC.

By share, this clone ranks as medium-sized. J is TRBJ2-7 and V is TRBV5-1, with a weak D call TRBD2 (6 bases). Germline V CDR1 and CDR2: SGHRS, YFSETQ. The CDR3 extends over 15 amino acids. The ends were cut back, 0 bases at V and 3 bases at J, with 13 bases in the middle. CDR3 DNA sequence: TGCGCCAGCAGCTTGGAAATAGCGGCGGACTACGAGCAGTACTTC. Its protein is CASSLEIAADYEQYF.

This clone was seen a handful of times. The chain is built from TRBV4-1 and TRBJ2-7; tentatively, D is TRBD2 (6 bases). The CDR3 consists of 15 residues. V lost 0 bases, J lost 6 bases, and 15 bases lay in between. Per germline, CDR1 MGHRA and CDR2 YSYEKL. The CDR3, as DNA: TGCGCCAGCAGCCAAGAGTGGCGACTAGTTTCCGAGCAGTACTTC. Its translation: CASSQEWRLVSEQYF.

CDR3 region: CASSYPDRNGYTF. The CDR3 nucleotides are TGTGCCAGCAGTTACCCGGACAGGAACGGCTACACCTTC. This chain joins TRBV6-5 and TRBJ1-2, with 7 positions matching TRBD1. CDR3 size: 13 residues. Per the germline V gene, CDR1 is MNHEY and CDR2 is SVGAGI. V shed 2 bases and J 8 bases; nucleotides not matched to a gene: 5.

The gene calls are TRBV14 and TRBJ1-2; 7 bases map to TRBD1. The CDR3 has 15 residues. After removal of 0 bases from V and 4 bases from J, the junction contained 5 bases not matched to a gene. The germline CDR1 and CDR2 sequences are SGHDN and FVKESK. CDR3 bases: TGTGCCAGCAGCCAAGAACAGGGGCTCGGCTATGGCTACACCTTC. It is translated as CASSQEQGLGYGYTF. The full variable domain, in which reference TRBV14 and TRBJ1-2 provide the parts outside the CDR3, is EAGVTQFPSHSVIEKGQTVTLRCDPISGHDNLYWYRRVMGKEIKFLLHFVKESKQDESGMPNNRFLAERTGGTYSTLKVQPAELEDSGVYFCASSQEQGLGYGYTFGSGTRLTVV.

V is TRBV5-1 and J is TRBJ1-5; D is ambiguous. The CDR3 is 14 residues long. V lost 0 bases to trimming and J lost 2 bases, with 6 bases between them. Germline V gives CDR1 SGHRS, CDR2 YFSETQ. CDR3 bases: TGCGCCAGCAGCTTGGGAATGGGCAATCAGCCCCAGCATTTT. This gives the protein CASSLGMGNQPQHF.

The chain links TRBV27 to TRBJ2-1; 14 bases align to TRBD2. With V trimmed by 0 bases and J by 2 bases, 0 bases remained unmatched. This CDR3 spans 17 amino acids. Germline-derived CDR1 and CDR2 are MNHEY and SMNVEV (reference sequence). For the CDR3, the DNA is TGTGCCAGCAGTTTATCGGGACTAGCGGGAGCCTACAATGAGCAGTTCTTC. Its translation is CASSLSGLAGAYNEQFF.

This clone showed up just a few times. The chain has TRBV5-1 and TRBJ2-5; 9 bases fit TRBD2. CDR1 is SGHRS and CDR2 is YFSETQ in the germline V gene. CDR3 length: 14 residues. J gave up 9 bases and V 4 bases, and 10 bases lay outside the gene matches. In DNA form, the CDR3 reads TGCGCCAGCAGCCAGCTGACTAGCGGAACCCCCCAGTACTTC. This encodes CASSQLTSGTPQYF.

This rearrangement joins TRBV10-2 to TRBJ1-5, with D perhaps matching TRBD1 (6 bases). Germline V CDR1 and CDR2: WSHSY, SAAADI. V shed 3 bases and J shed 1 base, with 16 bases lying between them. CDR3 length equals 17 residues. The CDR3 DNA follows: TGCGCCAGCAGTGATGTTATGACAGGTAGGAGCAATCAGCCCCAGCATTTT. This encodes CASSDVMTGRSNQPQHF.

V and J are TRBV7-6 and TRBJ2-1; D might be TRBD1 (5 bases). Germline loops: CDR1 SGHVS, CDR2 FNYEAQ. Trimming left V 1 base short and J 6 bases short, with 7 bases between. This CDR3 is built from 13 residues. The CDR3 spells CASSLDDSNEQFF. CDR3 bases: TGTGCCAGCAGCTTAGATGACAGCAATGAGCAGTTCTTC.